Each of the 14 T cell receptor beta chains below was sequenced from the same sample in a study. A single record per CDR3 protein comes from TCRdb applying MiXCR to the RT-PCR reads. The sample gives 550,000 to 750,000 distinct CDR3 sequences, approximately 15% of which show up once; 3% to 4.5% is in the top ten. The specimen was memory CD4+ T cells from blood. The source of these receptors is a female donor in good health, serving as a healthy control.

This clonotype was seen a handful of times. The V and J genes are TRBV29-1 and TRBJ1-3; unclear D gene. With 3 bases removed from V and 3 bases from J, the gap between germline ends came to 3 bases. CDR3 length: 11 amino acids. In germline, CDR1 is SQVTM, CDR2 ANQGSEA. CDR3 DNA: TGCAGCGTTGACCGTGGAAACACCATATATTTT. Translation: CSVDRGNTIYF.

Ten or more counts support this clonotype. J is TRBJ1-2 and V is TRBV20-1; no clear D. The CDR3 has 13 amino acids. CDR1 and CDR2 (germline): DFQATT, SNEGSKA (reference sequence). V was clipped by 5 bases and J by 4 bases, with 14 bases between them. CDR3 sequence (DNA): TGCAGTGCTCCCCGTACAGCCACCTATGGCTACACCTTC. Protein sequence: CSAPRTATYGYTF.

This clonotype was seen repeatedly, ten times or more. This chain uses TRBV27 with TRBJ2-2; unclear D gene. The ends were cut back, 4 bases at V and 9 bases at J, with 15 bases in the middle. In germline, CDR1 is MNHEY, CDR2 SMNVEV (reference sequence). The CDR3 spans 14 residues. The CDR3 DNA reads TGTGCCAGCAGTTCCGCACCATCGGATCGGGAGCTGTTTTTT. This sequence encodes CASSSAPSDRELFF.

The table lists this clonotype with many counts. The chain couples TRBV29-1 to TRBJ1-5; D possibly corresponds to TRBD1 (5 bases). V lost 7 bases, J lost 2 bases, and 18 bases lay in between. Per germline, CDR1 SQVTM and CDR2 ANQGSEA. The CDR3 runs to 15 residues. CDR3 sequence (DNA): TGCAGCGCAGGTGGTACGGGACGAGGCAATCAGCCCCAGCATTTT. Its translation: CSAGGTGRGNQPQHF.

This clonotype was seen a handful of times. This may arise from a read error, as a much more abundant clone is one base away. The V call is TRBV6-5, the J call TRBJ2-7; tentatively, D is TRBD2 (6 bases). The CDR3 extends over 13 amino acids. With 7 bases removed from V and 2 bases from J, the gap between germline ends came to 12 bases. Germline V gives CDR1 MNHEY, CDR2 SVGAGI. The CDR3 reads CASKSEGTYEQYF. The CDR3 nucleotides read TGTGCCAGCAAGTCGGAGGGGACCTACGAGCAGTACTTC.

This clonotype was detected a few times. The rearrangement joins TRBV5-4 to TRBJ2-5; D is perhaps TRBD1 (5 bases). V lost 4 bases, J lost 5 bases, and 18 bases lay in between. Germline-derived CDR1 and CDR2 are SGHNT and YYREEE (reference sequence). The CDR3 is made up of 15 amino acids. CDR3 amino acids: CASSKDSSYGETQYF. CDR3 coding DNA: TGTGCCAGCAGCAAAGACAGCTCCTACGGGGAGACCCAGTACTTC.

A few counts support this clonotype. The chain is built from TRBV6-1 and TRBJ2-6; D call uncertain. The CDR3 has 14 amino acids. The V end was cut by 4 bases, the J end by 4 bases, with 8 bases between. Germline V gene lookup returns CDR1 MNHNS and CDR2 SASEGT. DNA for the CDR3: TGTGCCAGCAGTGCCGGCCTGGGGGCCAACGTCCTGACTTTC. This codes for CASSAGLGANVLTF.

V is TRBV4-1 and J is TRBJ2-2; D is tentatively TRBD1 or TRBD2 (5 bases each). Germline assignment: CDR1 MGHRA and CDR2 YSYEKL. The ends were cut back, 1 base at V and 0 bases at J, with 12 bases in the middle. The CDR3 spans 17 residues. CDR3 amino acids: CASSQAPGRANTGELFF. The CDR3 DNA reads as TGCGCCAGCAGCCAAGCACCGGGACGGGCGAACACCGGGGAGCTGTTTTTT.

This chain links TRBV29-1 with TRBJ2-7, with TRBD1 matching 9 bases. This CDR3 contains 16 residues. Germline V gene sequence: CDR1 SQVTM, CDR2 ANQGSEA. Germline trimming cut 8 bases from V and 2 bases from J; bases unmatched to any gene: 16. The CDR3 loop reads CSYFSRTGEKTYEQYF. The CDR3 coding sequence is TGCAGCTACTTTTCACGGACAGGGGAAAAAACCTACGAGCAGTACTTC.

The V and J genes are TRBV7-9 and TRBJ2-7; D is perhaps TRBD1 (6 bases). The CDR3 has 16 amino acids. Germline lookup yields CDR1 SEHNR and CDR2 FQNEAQ (reference sequence). V lost 5 bases and J 2 bases, leaving 19 bases between the germline ends. The CDR3 here is CASSPLPGTRAYEQYF. CDR3 sequence (DNA): TGTGCCAGCAGCCCCCTCCCCGGGACACGAGCCTACGAGCAGTACTTC.

This rearrangement joins TRBV3-1 to TRBJ1-1, with 11 bases lining up with TRBD1. Germline CDR1 and CDR2: LGHDT and YNNKEL (reference sequence). The CDR3 is 15 residues long. With 7 bases clipped from V and 0 bases from J, the junction kept 4 bases outside the gene matches. CDR3 in amino acids: CASIRTGGMNTEAFF. The CDR3 DNA is TGTGCCAGCATCCGGACAGGGGGCATGAACACTGAAGCTTTCTTT.

This clonotype has at least ten counts. The chain combines TRBV5-1 with TRBJ2-1; D is ambiguous. The CDR3 sequence is 15 residues long. V was shortened by 1 base and J by 3 bases, with 11 bases between the two germline ends. Per germline, CDR1 SGHRS and CDR2 YFSETQ. The CDR3 nucleotides read TGCGCCAGCAGCTTGTCCTTGTCTCTCTACAATGAGCAGTTCTTC. It is translated as CASSLSLSLYNEQFF.

V usage is TRBV20-1 and J usage is TRBJ2-7; TRBD1 might be the D (6 bases). V was trimmed by 6 bases and J by 4 bases, leaving 16 bases between them. The CDR3 is 13 residues long. Germline V gives CDR1 DFQATT, CDR2 SNEGSKA (reference sequence). The CDR3 nucleotides are TGCAGTGCCCCTATGGACAGAGATTACGAGCAGTACTTC. This encodes CSAPMDRDYEQYF.

Turning to this clonotype: One end of the junction does not line up with germline, which may come from a read error. V gene TRBV15 combines with J gene TRBJ1-1, with TRBD1 matching 7 bases. This CDR3 is 19 amino acids long. The germline V gene has CDR1 LNHNV and CDR2 YYDKDF (reference sequence). In nucleotides, the CDR3 is TGTGCCATCAGCCTGATAAAAAGGACAGGTATGAGAATGGGCACTGAAGCTTTCTTT. Translating gives CAISLIKRTGMRMGTEAFF.